The present entry profiles one T cell receptor beta chain with its context. This clonotype was detected many times. Its cognate antigen has yet to be identified. No qualities accompany the bases; no much larger clone lies one base away. The junction carries 11 bases between V and J, which are trimmed by 4 bases and 5 bases respectively. Measured from the cysteine to the phenylalanine, the CDR3 is 13 residues long. This entry keeps only the CDR3 DNA: 39 bases, framed from base 1. Sequences LGHNT (CDR1) and FRNRAP (CDR2) are obtained from the germline V gene. Naive CD8 T cell libraries were made from about 21,000 to 970,000 sorted cells using 10%, 30% or 50% of purified RNA. Naive CD8 T cells were FACS-sorted as CD8+CD4-CCR7+CD45RA+ on a BD FACSAria II into RLT Plus buffer. Approximately nine TCR copies' worth of Jurkat RNA were spiked into 20,000-1,000,000 naive CD8 T cell samples to test detection sensitivity. CD8 T cells were enriched with RosetteSep CD8+ T Cell Enrichment Cocktail and Ficoll-Paque, followed by ACK red cell lysis.

The sample originates from a study of molecular identifiers for immune sequencing clone quantification (dated by TCRdb to the late 2010s). For the study in its entirety: For a replicate experiment, RNA from roughly 18,000 or 92,000 naive CD8 T cells was divided into five aliquots, and four of the five aliquots were sequenced. The study was a methods study using CD8 T cells to benchmark molecular-identifier clustering-based TCR repertoire sequencing (MIDCIRS) and TCR RNA copy counting. Results the study describes overall, beyond this receptor: In CMV-specific effector cells, clones with more than 20 RNA copies accounted for over 97% of molecules, whereas in naive cells such clones accounted for under 1%. Identical TCR molecules sharing a barcode could cause highly expanded clone sizes to be underestimated. When barcode sub-clustering was omitted, TCR diversity was inflated by chimeric consensus sequences, with chimeras reaching as high as 47%. The naive libraries included spiked-in Jurkat TCR RNA (fewer than eleven copies' worth), and this Jurkat TCR RNA is not part of the donor repertoire. Spiked-in Jurkat TCR RNA equal to a single cell's worth was reported to be detectable even within one million naive CD8 T cells. Modeling indicated about 3 TCR RNA copies recovered per cell, compared with 7.5 to 10 by digital PCR, which implies a capture efficiency of approximately 30%.

The library was made by PCR. The instrument given in TCRdb is Illumina HiSeq 4000. Bulk TCR libraries were prepared as previously described, using TCR primers listed in Table S5. Total RNA was purified with the Qiagen AllPrep DNA/RNA kit. Before any analysis, reads coming from multiple sequencing runs of the same library were combined into one pool. Per the original workflow: Only reads with exact TCR constant sequence were kept, trimmed to 150 nt, and grouped by their 12-nt molecular barcodes. Reads inside each barcode group were sub-clustered using a 15% Levenshtein threshold, and a quality-weighted consensus sequence was constructed for each RNA molecule. Non-functional sequences were removed, as were lower-count sequences one edit away from another. Based on fitting two negative binomial distributions, any barcode sub-cluster with under 20% of the maximum read count was discarded. TCRdb reran the public reads through fastp at Q25 and MiXCR, keeping productive beta chains. Rows with one shared CDR3 protein collapse into an entry with the most common genes and DNA. Clone size and V and J calls follow TCRdb, not the original study. Within this sample are under 600,000 distinct CDR3 sequences, with around 21% of them counted one time only. Together, the top ten hold 0.7% to 1% of the sample.

The specimen was naive CD8+ T cells from blood, with Jurkat cell RNA spiked in. Per the publication, the cell subset or site label means: FACS-sorted CD8+CD4-CCR7+CD45RA+ naive T cells. The chain couples TRBV12-5 to TRBJ1-1; the D gene cannot be resolved reliably. This clonotype originated in a human donor in good health. Some libraries in this study had Jurkat cell RNA spiked in. The CDR3 amino acid sequence is: CASGSQGSTEAFF. The bases are TGTGCTAGTGGTTCCCAAGGGAGTACTGAAGCTTTCTTT.